This T cell receptor (beta chain) stems from a study of OX40 agonist ivuxolimab in advanced cancers. Study outcomes and limitations: Nonresponders, in some cases, also had low normalized T-cell clonal expansion. CD8+ T cells (on average) carried more expanded clones than CD4+ T cells.

As concerns this clone: As yet, its antigen is unknown.

CDR1 and CDR2 (germline): LNHNV, YYDKDF (reference sequence). The length of the CDR3 is 16 residues. The ends were cut back, 0 bases at V and 4 bases at J, with 16 bases in the middle. The table came from immunoSEQ multiplex PCR; TCRdb's copy has only in-frame clones and leaves some out. Seen here are about 64,000 clones, 88% observed once, and the top ten hold 0.67%. This TCR derives from an adult with an advanced solid tumor such as melanoma, head and neck, liver or kidney cancer. This specimen was CD4+ or CD8+ T cells sorted from blood, taken in a trial of the OX40 agonist ivuxolimab. This sequence joins TRBV15 and TRBJ2-7, with a weak D call TRBD1 (5 bases). CDR3 nucleotide sequence: TGTGCCACCAGCAGAGATGACAGCAGGGTTTTATACGAGCAGTACTTC. Translating gives CATSRDDSRVLYEQYF.